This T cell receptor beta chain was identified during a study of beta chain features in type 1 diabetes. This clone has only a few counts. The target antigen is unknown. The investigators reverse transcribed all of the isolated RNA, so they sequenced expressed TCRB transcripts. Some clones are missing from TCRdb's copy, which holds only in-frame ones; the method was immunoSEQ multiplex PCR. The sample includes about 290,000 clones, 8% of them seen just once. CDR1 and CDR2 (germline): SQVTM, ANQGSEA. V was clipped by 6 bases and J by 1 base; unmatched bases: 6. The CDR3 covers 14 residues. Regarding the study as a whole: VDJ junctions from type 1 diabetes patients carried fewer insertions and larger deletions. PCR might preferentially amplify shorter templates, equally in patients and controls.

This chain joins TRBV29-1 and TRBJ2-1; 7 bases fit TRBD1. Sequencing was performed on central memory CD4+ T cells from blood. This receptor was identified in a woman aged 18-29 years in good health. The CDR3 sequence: CSVKNRGSYNEQFF. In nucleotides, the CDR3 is TGCAGCGTAAAAAACAGGGGTTCCTACAATGAGCAGTTCTTC.